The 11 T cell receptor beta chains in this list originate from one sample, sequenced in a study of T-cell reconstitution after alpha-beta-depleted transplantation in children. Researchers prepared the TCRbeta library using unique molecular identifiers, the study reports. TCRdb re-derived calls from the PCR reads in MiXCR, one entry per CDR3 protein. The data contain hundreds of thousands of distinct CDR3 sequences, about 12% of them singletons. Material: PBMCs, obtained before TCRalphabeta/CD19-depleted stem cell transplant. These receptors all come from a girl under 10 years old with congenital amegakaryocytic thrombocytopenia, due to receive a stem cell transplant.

The CDR3 coding sequence is TGTGCCAGCAGGCAGGCGCATTCACCCCTCCACTTT. This sequence encodes CASRQAHSPLHF. The chain is built from TRBV3-1 and TRBJ1-6, with D hard to call. CDR3 length equals 12 residues. V lost 6 bases and J 8 bases, leaving 8 bases between the germline ends. The germline V gene encodes CDR1 LGHDT and CDR2 YNNKEL (reference sequence).

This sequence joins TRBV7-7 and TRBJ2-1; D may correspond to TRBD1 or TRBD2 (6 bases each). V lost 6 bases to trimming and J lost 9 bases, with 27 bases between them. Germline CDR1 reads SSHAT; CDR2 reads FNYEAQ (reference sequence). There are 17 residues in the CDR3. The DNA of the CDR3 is TGTGCCAGCAGTTTGAGAGAGGATCGAGCTGGAGGGGGTGAGCAGTTCTTC. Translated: CASSLREDRAGGGEQFF.

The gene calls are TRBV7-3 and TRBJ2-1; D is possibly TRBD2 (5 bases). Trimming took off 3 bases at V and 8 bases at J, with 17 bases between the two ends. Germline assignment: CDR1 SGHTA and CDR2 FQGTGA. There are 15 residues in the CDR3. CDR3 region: CASSFGGSKGDEQFF. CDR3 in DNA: TGTGCCAGCAGCTTCGGTGGGAGTAAGGGCGATGAGCAGTTCTTC.

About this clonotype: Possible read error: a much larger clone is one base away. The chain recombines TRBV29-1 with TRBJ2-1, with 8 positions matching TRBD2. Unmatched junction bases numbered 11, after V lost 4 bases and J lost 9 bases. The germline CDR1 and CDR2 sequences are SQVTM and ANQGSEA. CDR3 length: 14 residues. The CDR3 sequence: CSVGISGMRSEQFF. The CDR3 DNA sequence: TGCAGCGTTGGTATTAGCGGGATGAGGAGTGAGCAGTTCTTC.

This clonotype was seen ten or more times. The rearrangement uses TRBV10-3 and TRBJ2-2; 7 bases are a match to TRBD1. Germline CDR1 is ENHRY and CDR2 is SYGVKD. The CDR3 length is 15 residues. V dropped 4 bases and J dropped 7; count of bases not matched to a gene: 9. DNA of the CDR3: TGTGCCATCAGTGCAACAGGGGAAGGGGACGGGGAGCTGTTTTTT. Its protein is CAISATGEGDGELFF.

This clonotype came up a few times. The chain's CDR3 is CASSRWGSSYNEQFF. As DNA, the CDR3 is TGTGCCAGCAGCAGATGGGGGAGCTCCTACAATGAGCAGTTCTTC. The V call is TRBV12-3 or TRBV12-4, the J call TRBJ2-1; possibly TRBD1 or TRBD2 for D (5 bases each). The CDR3 extends over 15 amino acids. Trimming shortened V by 6 bases and J by 0 bases, and 12 bases separated the two germline ends.

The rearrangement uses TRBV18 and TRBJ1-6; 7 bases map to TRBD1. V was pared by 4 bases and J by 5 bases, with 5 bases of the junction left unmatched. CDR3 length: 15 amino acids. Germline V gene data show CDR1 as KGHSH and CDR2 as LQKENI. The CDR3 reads CASSRGQLNNSPLHF. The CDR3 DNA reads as TGTGCCAGCTCACGGGGACAGCTTAATAATTCACCCCTCCACTTT.

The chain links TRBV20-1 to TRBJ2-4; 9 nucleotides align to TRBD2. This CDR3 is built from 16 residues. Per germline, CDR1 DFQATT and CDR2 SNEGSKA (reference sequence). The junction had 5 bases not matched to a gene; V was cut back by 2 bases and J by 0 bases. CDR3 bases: TGCAGTGCTAGAATACTAGCGGGCTCAGCCAAAAACATTCAGTACTTC. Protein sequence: CSARILAGSAKNIQYF.

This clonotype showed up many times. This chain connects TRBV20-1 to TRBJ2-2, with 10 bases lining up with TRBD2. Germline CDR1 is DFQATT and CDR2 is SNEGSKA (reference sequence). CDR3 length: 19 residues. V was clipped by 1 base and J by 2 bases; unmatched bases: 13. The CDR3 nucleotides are TGCAGTGCTAGAGGCCCGAAGGCTAGCGGGAGATACAACACCGGGGAGCTGTTTTTT. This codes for CSARGPKASGRYNTGELFF.

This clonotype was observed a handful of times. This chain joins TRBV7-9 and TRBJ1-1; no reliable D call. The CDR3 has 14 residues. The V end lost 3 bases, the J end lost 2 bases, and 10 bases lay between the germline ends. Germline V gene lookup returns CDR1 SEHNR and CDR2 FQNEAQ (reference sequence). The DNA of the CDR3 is TGTGCCAGCAGCTTTAACCGGCCAAACACTGAAGCTTTCTTT. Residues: CASSFNRPNTEAFF. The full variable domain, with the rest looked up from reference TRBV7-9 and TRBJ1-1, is DTGVSQNPRHKITKRGQNVTFRCDPISEHNRLYWYRQTLGQGPEFLTYFQNEAQLEKSRLLSDRFSAERPKGSFSTLEIQRTEQGDSAMYLCASSFNRPNTEAFFGQGTRLTVV.

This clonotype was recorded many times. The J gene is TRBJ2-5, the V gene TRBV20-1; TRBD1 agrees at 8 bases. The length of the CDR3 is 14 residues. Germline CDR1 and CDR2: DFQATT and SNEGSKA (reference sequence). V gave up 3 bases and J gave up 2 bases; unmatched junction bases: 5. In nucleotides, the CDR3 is TGCAGTGCTAGCAACAGGGGGAGGCAAGAGACCCAGTACTTC. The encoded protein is CSASNRGRQETQYF.